This T cell receptor beta chain is from a study of CD8+ T cells in alopecia areata. CDR1 is MGHDK, CDR2 SYGVNS, per germline. J gave up 8 bases and V 6 bases, and 7 bases lay outside the gene matches. The CDR3 length is 14 residues. Turning to this clone: What it recognizes is unknown.

Once RNA had been extracted, it was reverse transcribed into cDNA to act as the sequencing template. The method was immunoSEQ multiplex PCR; TCRdb's version includes in-frame clones alone and lacks a portion of them. The table includes some 150,000 clones, around 62% detected once. The study, taken as a whole, reports: Lesional scalp exceeded normal scalp in clonality, especially in alopecia totalis/universalis. Mice gave a clearer picture of TCR sharing than patients did, possibly for HLA-related reasons. Scalp sequencing also captures normal skin's resident alphabeta T cells.

The TCR sequence derives from a human donor in good health. Sample: CD8+ T cells sorted from blood. J is TRBJ1-4 and V is TRBV25-1; 9 positions agree with TRBD1. The DNA of the CDR3 is TGTGCCAGCAGGGGGGACAGGGAAAGCGAAAAACTGTTTTTT. It translates to CASRGDRESEKLFF. Full variable domain (outside the CDR3, taken from reference TRBV25-1 and TRBJ1-4): EADIYQTPRYLVIGTGKKITLECSQTMGHDKMYWYQQDPGMELHLIHYSYGVNSTEKGDLSSESTVSRIRTEHFPLTLESARPSHTSQYLCASRGDRESEKLFFGSGTQLSVL.